This note documents a single T cell receptor beta chain sequence. Profiling relied on immunoSEQ multiplex PCR, and the TCRdb table lists in-frame clones only, not all of them. Of 60,000 to 65,000 clones in the sample, roughly 86% were seen once. The data were taken from a study of technical replicates of blood from a handful of donors. V shed 0 bases and J shed 4 bases, with 9 bases lying between them. CDR3 size: 14 residues. Germline V gives CDR1 ENHRY, CDR2 SYGVKD. This chain connects TRBV10-3 to TRBJ2-5; the D is unclear. The TCR was taken from a human donor in good health. Some clones in this sample may be carry-over from other donors' samples. Sequencing was performed on PBMCs. The CDR3 region has the DNA TGTGCCATCAGTGAGTCGATATCTATAGAGACCCAGTACTTC. This translates into CAISESISIETQYF.